What follows are 15 T cell receptor beta chains derived from one specimen sequenced in a study of vaccination and CD4 T cells after COVID-19. These TCRs are of unknown antigen specificity. Treatment: 10-day PBMC culture with coronavirus spike peptide pools or control peptides (ViraFEST assay). Cultured CD4+ T cells had their DNA profiled by the Oncomine TCR Beta short-read assay. TCRdb analysed the PCR reads with MiXCR anew, one entry per CDR3 protein. Among approximately 11,000 distinct CDR3 sequences listed, 55% to 75% were seen once. Sequencing was carried out using CD4+ T cells from blood, cultured in vitro. These receptors were taken from a human donor who had recovered from COVID-19.

The rearrangement joins TRBV19 to TRBJ2-1; D is undetermined. The germline V gene has CDR1 LNHDA and CDR2 SQIVND (reference sequence). This CDR3 is 12 amino acids long. V lost 6 bases, J lost 9 bases, and 12 bases lay in between. As DNA, the CDR3 is TGTGCCAGTAGCTTTACGGCGAGTGAGCAGTTCTTC. This codes for CASSFTASEQFF.

This clonotype has more than one count but fewer than ten. This chain joins TRBV7-2 and TRBJ1-6, with a possible D match to TRBD1 (5 bases). V lost 4 bases to trimming and J lost 8 bases, with 15 bases between them. Germline V gene data show CDR1 as SGHTA and CDR2 as FQGNSA. The CDR3 length is 15 residues. Here the CDR3 reads CASSSPGRRDSPLHF. The CDR3, as DNA: TGTGCCAGCAGCTCCCCAGGGCGGCGGGATTCACCCCTCCACTTT.

The chain recombines TRBV20-1 with TRBJ2-1, with D perhaps TRBD2 (5 bases). Per the germline V gene, CDR1 is DFQATT and CDR2 is SNEGSKA (reference sequence). CDR3 length equals 15 residues. The V end was cut by 5 bases, the J end by 2 bases, with 16 bases between. As DNA, the CDR3 is TGCAGTGCTGAGATGGGGAGTCCCCCCTACAATGAGCAGTTCTTC. Its protein is CSAEMGSPPYNEQFF.

The chain has TRBV24-1 and TRBJ1-1, with D perhaps matching TRBD1 (6 bases). CDR1 is KGHDR, CDR2 SFDVKD, per germline. The CDR3 is 17 residues long. V was trimmed by 2 bases and J by 1 base, leaving 16 bases between them. As DNA, the CDR3 is TGTGCCACCAGTGATTCGCAGGGCCGGGGGCAGAACACTGAAGCTTTCTTT. It codes for CATSDSQGRGQNTEAFF.

V usage is TRBV28 and J usage is TRBJ2-5, with D hard to call. The CDR3 covers 12 residues. V lost 2 bases, J lost 4 bases, and 5 bases lay in between. Germline V gene data show CDR1 as MDHEN and CDR2 as SYDVKM. The CDR3 DNA follows: TGTGCCAGCAGTTTAAAGAGAGAGACCCAGTACTTC. Amino acid sequence: CASSLKRETQYF.

The V and J genes are TRBV24-1 and TRBJ2-5; D gene unclear. The V end lost 4 bases, the J end lost 7 bases, and 9 bases lay between the germline ends. The V gene's germline CDR1 is KGHDR and CDR2 SFDVKD. This CDR3 contains 12 residues. The CDR3: CATSDLLGTQYF. CDR3 DNA: TGTGCCACCAGTGACCTCCTGGGGACCCAGTACTTC.

A word on this clonotype: A read error may account for a junction end that differs from germline. The chain joins TRBV20-1 to TRBJ2-3; 10 bases are a match to TRBD2. This CDR3 has 16 residues. Germline V CDR1 and CDR2: DFQATT, SNEGSKA (reference sequence). The chain's CDR3 is CSAILPSGGTTDTRYF. The CDR3, as DNA: TGCAGTGCTATCCTTCCTAGCGGGGGTACCACAGATACGCGGTATTTT.

The chain joins TRBV6-5 to TRBJ2-3; maybe TRBD1 (6 bases). From germline, CDR1 is MNHEY and CDR2 SVGAGI. Between the trimmed V and J ends, which lost 4 bases and 7 bases, there was a span of 15 bases. This CDR3 is built from 14 residues. Here the CDR3 reads CASSLTGQPYTQYF. The CDR3 region has the DNA TGTGCCAGCAGTTTAACCGGACAGCCCTATACGCAGTATTTT.

This sequence joins TRBV12-3 or TRBV12-4 and TRBJ2-4; D is ambiguous. CDR3 length equals 13 residues. V was shortened by 2 bases and J by 10 bases, with 12 bases between the two germline ends. CDR3 nucleotide sequence: TGTGCCAGCAGTTTAACATCCCAAGGGATTCAGTACTTC. It yields the protein CASSLTSQGIQYF.

The chain is built from TRBV24-1 and TRBJ1-5; 7 bases line up with TRBD1. The germline gives CDR1 KGHDR, CDR2 SFDVKD. The CDR3 has 17 residues. V trimming: 0 bases; J trimming: 4 bases; junction bases outside the gene matches: 8. CDR3 DNA: TGTGCCACCAGTGATTTGCCGAATCAACAGGGGAATCAGCCCCAGCATTTT. This sequence encodes CATSDLPNQQGNQPQHF.

The rearrangement uses TRBV6-1 and TRBJ1-5; D is ambiguous. CDR1 and CDR2 from the germline V gene are MNHNS and SASEGT. V lost 1 base, J lost 11 bases, and 18 bases lay in between. The CDR3 extends over 15 amino acids. CDR3 sequence (DNA): TGTGCCAGCAGTGAAGAAATTCTTATAAACCAGGCCCAGCATTTT. This gives the protein CASSEEILINQAQHF.

The J gene is TRBJ2-7, the V gene TRBV7-9; 8 bases are a match to TRBD1. Germline V CDR1 and CDR2: SEHNR, FQNEAQ (reference sequence). The J segment lost 3 bases and the V segment lost 5 bases, leaving 3 bases of the junction unmatched. The CDR3 is 13 residues long. This chain's CDR3 is CASSLDRGYEQYF. CDR3 DNA: TGTGCCAGCAGCCTCGACAGGGGCTACGAGCAGTACTTC.

This rearrangement joins TRBV10-3 to TRBJ2-5, with 12 bases aligning to TRBD2. Germline trimming cut 5 bases from V and 5 bases from J; bases unmatched to any gene: 6. The CDR3 consists of 15 residues. In germline, CDR1 is ENHRY, CDR2 SYGVKD. CDR3 protein: CAISPGTSGWETQYF. The CDR3 DNA is TGTGCCATCAGTCCCGGGACTAGCGGGTGGGAGACCCAGTACTTC.

In this sample, this clonotype turned up a few times. The rearrangement uses TRBV20-1 and TRBJ1-5; D possibly corresponds to TRBD1 (5 bases). The V gene lost 3 bases and the J gene lost 4 bases, with 16 bases spanning the gap. The germline gives CDR1 DFQATT, CDR2 SNEGSKA (reference sequence). CDR3 length: 15 amino acids. CDR3 loop: CSARNRDSRNQPQHF. The CDR3 nucleotides read TGCAGTGCTAGGAACCGGGACTCACGAAATCAGCCCCAGCATTTT.

This clonotype has a handful of counts. The rearrangement joins TRBV6-1 to TRBJ1-6; 9 bases match TRBD1. The ends lost 5 bases at V and 7 bases at J; junction bases unmatched: 6. The CDR3 runs to 15 residues. Germline assignment: CDR1 MNHNS and CDR2 SASEGT. CDR3 coding DNA: TGTGCCAGCAGTCCAGGACAGGGGTGGAATTCACCCCTCCACTTT. Encoded protein: CASSPGQGWNSPLHF.